The 23 T cell receptor beta chains below were found in one sample sequenced in a study of blood T cells in healthy people across ages. A second about 7 to 12 cycle PCR used barcoded and J-beta primers. TCRdb itself ran the 5' RACE reads through MiXCR, one entry per CDR3 protein. Among roughly 1.6 million distinct CDR3 sequences listed, roughly 32% were seen once. Sequencing used blood. These receptors originate from a woman in her 30s in good health.

V usage is TRBV20-1 and J usage is TRBJ2-7; 9 bases map to TRBD2. Germline assignment: CDR1 DFQATT and CDR2 SNEGSKA (reference sequence). The CDR3 covers 15 residues. The V segment lost 2 bases and the J segment 3 bases; nucleotides outside the gene matches: 8. Here the CDR3 DNA reads TGCAGTGCTAGAAGGGCGGGAGGGGATCGCTACGAGCAGTACTTC. Protein: CSARRAGGDRYEQYF.

The chain is built from TRBV20-1 and TRBJ2-4; possible D gene TRBD2, 6 bases. The J call is in doubt because the DNA end fits TRBJ2-7 better. The germline gives CDR1 DFQATT, CDR2 SNEGSKA (reference sequence). The CDR3 loop spans 13 amino acids. CDR3 nucleotide sequence: TGCAGTGCCGCCGGGACTCCCTGGTACGAGCAGTACTTC. Its translation is CSAAGTPWYEQYF.

This chain joins TRBV5-1 and TRBJ2-5; 8 bases agree with TRBD1. The CDR3 spans 15 residues. V shed 3 bases and J 11 bases; nucleotides not matched to a gene: 15. Germline V gene data show CDR1 as SGHRS and CDR2 as YFSETQ. The CDR3 DNA reads TGCGCCAGCAGCTGGGGTCAGGGGGCCCGTATGGAGCAGTACTTC. Residues: CASSWGQGARMEQYF. The whole variable domain, remainder taken from reference TRBV5-1 and TRBJ2-5, is KAGVTQTPRYLIKTRGQQVTLSCSPISGHRSVSWYQQTPGQGLQFLFEYFSETQRNKGNFPGRFSGRQFSNSRSEMNVSTLELGDSALYLCASSWGQGARMEQYFGPGTRLLVL.

For this clonotype: A much larger clone sits a single nucleotide away, making a read error possible. V gene TRBV20-1 combines with J gene TRBJ2-1; D uncertain. The V gene lost 3 bases and the J gene lost 5 bases, with 5 bases spanning the gap. The germline CDR1 and CDR2 sequences are DFQATT and SNEGSKA (reference sequence). The CDR3 length is 11 residues. The DNA of the CDR3 is TGCAGTGCTAGTGAAAACAATGAGCAGTTCTTC. Amino acid sequence: CSASENNEQFF.

Worth noting for this clonotype: The junction departs from germline at one end; a sequencing error may be responsible. The J gene is TRBJ1-4, the V gene TRBV6-4; D unresolved. The CDR3 length is 13 residues. Per the germline V gene, CDR1 is MRHNA and CDR2 is SNTAGT. DNA of the CDR3: TGTGCCAGCAAGGGAACGGGAGGTGAAAAACGGTTTTTT. Its protein is CASKGTGGEKRFF.

The chain has TRBV12-3 or TRBV12-4 and TRBJ2-1; TRBD1 matches 7 bases. The CDR3 spans 16 residues. The V gene end was trimmed by 6 bases and the J gene end by 3 bases; junction bases not matched to a gene: 11. The CDR3 nucleotides read TGTGCCAGCAGCCTCCTCTCGGCAGGGGGCTACAATGAGCAGTTCTTC. It yields the protein CASSLLSAGGYNEQFF.

This clonotype came up a few times. The chain joins TRBV5-4 to TRBJ2-7, with TRBD2 as a possible D gene (6 bases). Trimming took 6 bases from V and 3 from J, leaving 19 bases between them. This CDR3 comprises 15 residues. The germline V gene has CDR1 SGHNT and CDR2 YYREEE (reference sequence). The CDR3 DNA is TGTGCCAGCACCCTCTCAGTGGGGGGTTACTACGAGCAGTACTTC. This codes for CASTLSVGGYYEQYF.

The rearrangement joins TRBV20-1 to TRBJ2-1; D unclear. CDR3 length: 13 amino acids. The V gene lost 3 bases and the J gene lost 5 bases, with 11 bases spanning the gap. Looked up from germline, CDR1 is DFQATT and CDR2 is SNEGSKA (reference sequence). The CDR3 region is CSASAYMNNEQFF. DNA for the CDR3: TGCAGTGCTAGTGCTTACATGAACAATGAGCAGTTCTTC.

The chain carries TRBV12-3 or TRBV12-4 and TRBJ2-1; D might be TRBD1 (7 bases). The CDR3 has 19 residues. Deletions cut 4 bases from V and 9 bases from J, with 31 bases between. CDR3 loop: CASSSGQGVLAGLFVEQFF. The DNA for the CDR3 is TGTGCCAGCAGTTCCGGCCAGGGGGTATTGGCGGGGCTATTCGTTGAGCAGTTCTTC.

This clonotype was counted only a few times. This chain uses TRBV20-1 with TRBJ2-3; a weak D match, TRBD2 (7 bases). Per germline, CDR1 DFQATT and CDR2 SNEGSKA (reference sequence). The ends were cut back, 7 bases at V and 5 bases at J, with 13 bases in the middle. The CDR3 spans 12 residues. This CDR3 is CSVRGAVDTQYF. For the CDR3, the DNA is TGCAGTGTACGGGGGGCTGTAGATACGCAGTATTTT.

The V and J genes are TRBV7-2 and TRBJ2-3; a weak D match, TRBD1 (6 bases). The CDR3 sequence is 15 residues long. Between the trimmed V and J ends, which lost 2 bases and 2 bases, there was a span of 11 bases. The germline V gene has CDR1 SGHTA and CDR2 FQGNSA. The CDR3 sequence is CASSLRGKYTDTQYF. CDR3 bases: TGTGCCAGCAGCTTAAGGGGGAAGTACACAGATACGCAGTATTTT.

About this clonotype: At one end, the junction sequence differs from germline, possibly due to a read error. This chain uses TRBV5-1 with TRBJ2-1, with 10 nucleotides matching TRBD1. CDR3 length: 15 amino acids. CDR1 is SGHRS, CDR2 YFSETQ, per germline. The CDR3 sequence is CVSSATGGNYNEQFF. The CDR3 coding sequence is TGCGTCAGCAGCGCGACAGGGGGCAACTACAATGAGCAGTTCTTC.

The chain recombines TRBV4-1 with TRBJ2-7; TRBD2 matches 7 bases. Germline assignment: CDR1 MGHRA and CDR2 YSYEKL. V shed 0 bases and J 2 bases; nucleotides not matched to a gene: 7. The CDR3 consists of 16 residues. CDR3 sequence reads: CASSQEIFGGTYEQYF. Written as DNA, the CDR3 is TGCGCCAGCAGCCAAGAAATCTTCGGGGGGACCTACGAGCAGTACTTC.

Ten or more counts support this clonotype. The chain has TRBV7-9 and TRBJ2-5, with D hard to call. The CDR3 consists of 17 residues. Trimming removed 5 bases at V and 1 base at J, with 20 bases between. Germline CDR1 reads SEHNR; CDR2 reads FQNEAQ (reference sequence). CDR3 sequence reads: CASSPRPLGPSQETQYF. In DNA form, the CDR3 reads TGTGCCAGCAGCCCTAGGCCCCTAGGGCCCTCCCAAGAGACCCAGTACTTC.

In this sample, this clonotype turned up a few times. V gene TRBV5-1 combines with J gene TRBJ2-1; 9 bases are a match to TRBD2. Germline V gene data show CDR1 as SGHRS and CDR2 as YFSETQ. This CDR3 spans 18 amino acids. Trimming removed 1 base from V and 5 bases from J; junction bases left unmatched: 13. CDR3 DNA: TGCGCCAGCAGCTTGATGGGCGGGAGGGCCGTTGGAAACAATGAGCAGTTCTTC. Amino acids: CASSLMGGRAVGNNEQFF.

This clonotype was detected a few times. This chain connects TRBV9 to TRBJ2-2; D is possibly TRBD1 or TRBD2 (5 bases each). CDR1 and CDR2 (germline): SGDLS, YYNGEE. The CDR3 has 15 residues. Trimming cost V 5 bases and J 1 base, with 12 bases left between them. The CDR3: CASSSQGRNTGELFF. The DNA for the CDR3 is TGTGCCAGCAGTTCGCAGGGACGGAACACCGGGGAGCTGTTTTTT.

This clonotype was found a few times. This chain links TRBV28 with TRBJ2-1; 9 bases agree with TRBD1. Germline V gives CDR1 MDHEN, CDR2 SYDVKM. Losses at the gene ends were 6 bases for V and 7 bases for J; bases not matched to a gene: 10. The CDR3 spans 15 residues. As DNA, the CDR3 is TGTGCCAGCAGCTCGACAGGGGGTAGTTGGAATGAGCAGTTCTTC. Translation gives CASSSTGGSWNEQFF. The whole variable domain, filled in from reference TRBV28 and TRBJ2-1, reads DVKVTQSSRYLVKRTGEKVFLECVQDMDHENMFWYRQDPGLGLRLIYFSYDVKMKEKGDIPEGYSVSREKKERFSLILESASTNQTSMYLCASSSTGGSWNEQFFGPGTRLTVL.

This clonotype was seen a few times. The chain employs TRBV5-1 and TRBJ1-4; TRBD1 matches 8 bases. V was pared by 4 bases and J by 6 bases, with 11 bases of the junction left unmatched. The CDR3 covers 16 residues. CDR1 and CDR2 from the germline V gene are SGHRS and YFSETQ. CDR3: CASSTRGQGGDEKLFF. CDR3 in DNA: TGCGCCAGCAGCACCCGCGGACAGGGCGGGGATGAAAAACTGTTTTTT.

This clonotype has only a few counts. The chain links TRBV10-3 to TRBJ2-1, with TRBD2 identical over 8 bases. Germline V gives CDR1 ENHRY, CDR2 SYGVKD. Unmatched junction bases numbered 10, after V lost 3 bases and J lost 9 bases. This CDR3 has 15 residues. The CDR3 spells CAISDPSGSKGEQFF. For the CDR3, the DNA is TGTGCCATCAGTGATCCCAGCGGGAGCAAAGGTGAGCAGTTCTTC.

The chain has TRBV6-5 and TRBJ2-7, with 9 bases that match TRBD1. V dropped 8 bases and J dropped 1; count of bases not matched to a gene: 6. This CDR3 contains 14 residues. CDR1 is MNHEY and CDR2 is SVGAGI in the germline V gene. The CDR3 coding sequence is TGTGCCAGCGGAAGGGACAGGGAGTCCTACGAGCAGTACTTC. This gives the protein CASGRDRESYEQYF.

This clonotype has more than one count but fewer than ten. The chain combines TRBV29-1 with TRBJ2-1; TRBD2 agrees at 14 bases. This CDR3 has 13 amino acids. V shed 7 bases and J 9 bases; nucleotides not matched to a gene: 5. Germline CDR1 is SQVTM and CDR2 is ANQGSEA. The CDR3 DNA follows: TGCAGCGCAGGGACTAGCGGGAGAGGTGAGCAGTTCTTC. Amino acids: CSAGTSGRGEQFF.

Comment on this clonotype: Since a much larger clone is just one base distant, this may be a read error. The V gene is TRBV29-1, the J gene TRBJ2-3; 9 bases fit TRBD2. The CDR3 extends over 17 amino acids. Per germline, CDR1 SQVTM and CDR2 ANQGSEA. The CDR3 sequence: CSVEFVAGALVPDAQYF. The CDR3 DNA is TGCAGCGTTGAATTCGTAGCGGGAGCCTTGGTCCCAGATGCGCAGTATTTT.

This clonotype was seen a handful of times. CDR3 bases: TGCAGTGCTCCCGGGACTAGCGTTAGCACAGATACGCAGTATTTT. As protein: CSAPGTSVSTDTQYF. The chain joins TRBV20-1 to TRBJ2-3; TRBD2 matches at 10 bases. V lost 5 bases, J lost 0 bases, and 5 bases stayed unmatched. This CDR3 comprises 15 residues. Germline-derived CDR1 and CDR2 are DFQATT and SNEGSKA (reference sequence).